This T cell receptor (beta chain) was recorded in a study of T cell clonotyping in hematopoietic cell transplantation. General study points: At the given depth, recipient repertoires were over 97% de novo clonotypes. Graft donor and pretransplant recipient Inverse Simpson Index values predicted broader posttransplant TCR diversity. After transplant, recipient diversity fell while pathologically expanded clonotypes grew through day 180.

The method was immunoSEQ multiplex PCR; TCRdb's version includes in-frame clones alone and lacks a portion of them. The sample carries approximately 9,000 clones, 75% to 80% recorded once. Details on this clone: What it recognizes is unknown.

Recipients were bled about 28 days pretransplant and at posttransplant days 30, 100, 180. Germline CDR1 reads SGHNT; CDR2 reads YYREEE (reference sequence). The CDR3 consists of 12 residues. Trimming removed 3 bases from V and 5 bases from J, with 8 bases in between. The rearrangement links TRBV5-4 to TRBJ2-5; D unresolved. The sample was peripheral blood mononuclear cells, taken 180 days after allogeneic stem cell transplant. This clonotype was obtained from a female patient aged 50-59 years who had an allogeneic stem cell transplant from a related donor, so the T cells may come from the graft donor. Some clones in this sample may be carry-over from other donors' samples. The CDR3 loop reads CASSSPWETQYF. CDR3 bases: TGTGCCAGCAGCTCCCCCTGGGAGACCCAGTACTTC.